Each of the 13 T cell receptor beta chains below was sequenced from the same sample in a study of blood T cell repertoires in COVID-19. Assay used: immunoSEQ multiplex PCR; TCRdb lists only in-frame clones, some missing. This table holds around 170,000 clones, 70% to 90% found once. The sample taken for sequencing was peripheral blood. These receptors came from a man aged 60 to 69 with acute or convalescent COVID-19.

This chain uses TRBV3-1 (or the pseudogene TRBV3-2) with TRBJ2-3, with D possibly TRBD2 on 7 matching bases. This CDR3 has 16 residues. V was clipped by 6 bases and J by 3 bases, with 19 bases between them. The germline V gene has CDR1 LGHDT and CDR2 YNNKEL (reference sequence). The CDR3 sequence is CASRLRGARETDTQYF. CDR3 nucleotide sequence: TGTGCCAGCAGGCTCCGGGGGGCTCGTGAAACAGATACGCAGTATTTT.

The genes are TRBV10-3 and TRBJ1-5; 9 nucleotides match TRBD1. The junction had 14 bases not matched to a gene; V was cut back by 2 bases and J by 3 bases. Germline CDR1 reads ENHRY; CDR2 reads SYGVKD. This CDR3 contains 19 residues. CDR3 coding DNA: TGTGCCATCAGTGAGACCGGGACAGGGAGAAGAGGGTCCAATCAGCCCCAGCATTTT. Protein product: CAISETGTGRRGSNQPQHF.

The chain combines TRBV11-3 with TRBJ2-1; D perhaps matches TRBD2 (5 bases). The CDR3 consists of 14 residues. Germline V gene sequence: CDR1 SGHNT, CDR2 YENEEA. Trimming took 0 bases from V and 4 from J, leaving 7 bases between them. The CDR3 DNA follows: TGTGCCAGCAGCTTAGATAGCGAGTACAATGAGCAGTTCTTC. Translation: CASSLDSEYNEQFF.

The rearrangement joins TRBV4-2 to TRBJ1-1; weak D call: TRBD1 (6 bases). V lost 6 bases and J 3 bases, leaving 14 bases between the germline ends. The germline gives CDR1 LGHNA, CDR2 YNFKEQ. The CDR3 runs 14 residues. The CDR3 loop is CASSQSYRDTEAFF. CDR3 sequence (DNA): TGTGCCAGCAGTCAGTCCTACAGGGACACTGAAGCTTTCTTT.

J is TRBJ1-3 and V is TRBV7-2; TRBD1 matches at 8 bases. CDR3 length: 17 residues. The germline CDR1 and CDR2 sequences are SGHTA and FQGNSA. V lost 2 bases, J lost 4 bases, and 10 bases stayed unmatched. The CDR3 sequence: CASSLSGQGSLGNTIYF. The CDR3 nucleotides read TGTGCCAGCAGCTTAAGCGGACAGGGATCTCTCGGAAACACCATATATTTT. Variable domain in full (rest from reference TRBV7-2 and TRBJ1-3): GAGVSQSPSNKVTEKGKDVELRCDPISGHTALYWYRQSLGQGLEFLIYFQGNSAPDKSGLPSDRFSAERTGGSVSTLTIQRTQQEDSAVYLCASSLSGQGSLGNTIYFGEGSWLTVV.

This sequence joins TRBV4-1 and TRBJ1-6, with D possibly matching TRBD1 (5 bases). The germline V gene encodes CDR1 MGHRA and CDR2 YSYEKL. V was shortened by 1 base and J by 0 bases, with 13 bases between the two germline ends. The CDR3 sequence is 18 residues long. CDR3 protein: CASSQAQGASSYNSPLHF. The CDR3 coding sequence is TGCGCCAGCAGCCAAGCGCAGGGTGCCAGCTCCTATAATTCACCCCTCCACTTT.

DNA of the CDR3: TGCGCCAGCAGCCAGCGGACGGGACTAGCGGGGGGCGAGACCCAGTACTTC. Its translation: CASSQRTGLAGGETQYF. The V gene is TRBV5-1, the J gene TRBJ2-5, with 15 bases that match TRBD2. V was pared by 4 bases and J by 5 bases, with 9 bases of the junction left unmatched. The CDR3 extends over 17 amino acids. CDR1 is SGHRS and CDR2 is YFSETQ in the germline V gene.

The CDR3 reads CASSLERTGMRTGELFF. In DNA, the CDR3 is TGTGCCAGCAGCTTAGAACGGACTGGGATGAGGACCGGGGAGCTGTTTTTT. The chain couples TRBV11-2 to TRBJ2-2; D is perhaps TRBD2 (5 bases). The ends were cut back, 0 bases at V and 5 bases at J, with 16 bases in the middle. CDR3 length: 17 residues. Germline values: CDR1 SGHAT, CDR2 FQNNGV.

CDR3 residues: CASSFTGIYGYTF. CDR3 nucleotide sequence: TGTGCCAGCAGCTTTACAGGGATCTATGGCTACACCTTC. V usage is TRBV5-4 and J usage is TRBJ1-2; D possibly corresponds to TRBD1 (6 bases). The length of the CDR3 is 13 residues. Germline CDR1 is SGHNT and CDR2 is YYREEE (reference sequence). V lost 2 bases and J lost 4, with 9 bases in between.

This chain connects TRBV7-9 to TRBJ2-2; D gene ambiguous. V was clipped by 6 bases and J by 4 bases, with 3 bases between them. The germline gives CDR1 SEHNR, CDR2 FQNEAQ (reference sequence). This CDR3 contains 11 residues. CDR3 sequence: CASSITGELFF. CDR3 DNA sequence: TGTGCCAGCAGTATCACCGGGGAGCTGTTTTTT.

V is TRBV4-1 and J is TRBJ2-3; 7 nucleotides line up with TRBD2. J lost 8 bases, V lost 0 bases, and 5 bases had no gene match. The CDR3 consists of 14 residues. Germline V gene lookup returns CDR1 MGHRA and CDR2 YSYEKL. The DNA for the CDR3 is TGCGCCAGCAGCCAAGAGGGTGGGAGGGTTACGCAGTATTTT. Translated, it gives CASSQEGGRVTQYF.

V is TRBV9 and J is TRBJ2-1; a possible D gene is TRBD1 (5 bases). The V gene lost 0 bases and the J gene lost 6 bases, with 10 bases spanning the gap. Per the germline V gene, CDR1 is SGDLS and CDR2 is YYNGEE. There are 14 residues in the CDR3. The CDR3 loop is CASSVASRGNEQFF. CDR3 DNA sequence: TGTGCCAGCAGCGTAGCTTCAAGGGGCAATGAGCAGTTCTTC.

The V and J genes are TRBV5-6 and TRBJ2-7; a weak D match, TRBD1 (5 bases). CDR3 length: 15 residues. Per the germline V gene, CDR1 is SGHDT and CDR2 is YYEEEE. Trimming removed 1 base from V and 3 bases from J, with 14 bases in between. Written as DNA, the CDR3 is TGTGCCAGCAGCTTGAGACAGTTATCGCACTACGAGCAGTACTTC. It encodes CASSLRQLSHYEQYF.